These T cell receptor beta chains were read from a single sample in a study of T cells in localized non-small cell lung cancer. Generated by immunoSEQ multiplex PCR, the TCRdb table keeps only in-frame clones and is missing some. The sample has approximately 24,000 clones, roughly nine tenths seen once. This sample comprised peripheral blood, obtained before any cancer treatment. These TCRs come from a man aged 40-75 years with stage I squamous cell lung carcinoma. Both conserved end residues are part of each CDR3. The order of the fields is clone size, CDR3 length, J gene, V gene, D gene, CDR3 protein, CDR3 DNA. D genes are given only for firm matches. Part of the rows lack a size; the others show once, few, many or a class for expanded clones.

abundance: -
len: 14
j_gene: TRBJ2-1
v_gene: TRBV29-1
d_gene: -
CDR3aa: CSVEASYLRNEQFF
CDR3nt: TGCAGCGTTGAAGCTTCGTACCTCAGGAATGAGCAGTTCTTC

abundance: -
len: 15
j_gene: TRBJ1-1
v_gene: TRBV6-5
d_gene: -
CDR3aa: CASSYSWTGNTEAFF
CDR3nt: TGTGCCAGCAGTTACTCATGGACGGGGAACACTGAAGCTTTCTTT

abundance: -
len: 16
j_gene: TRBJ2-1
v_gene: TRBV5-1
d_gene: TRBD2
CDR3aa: CASSLDSGGAYNEQFF
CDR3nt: TGCGCCAGCAGCTTGGATAGCGGGGGGGCCTACAATGAGCAGTTCTTC

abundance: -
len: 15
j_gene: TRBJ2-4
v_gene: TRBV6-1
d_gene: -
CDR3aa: CASSEGPRAKNIQYF
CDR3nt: TGTGCCAGCAGTGAAGGCCCGCGGGCCAAAAACATTCAGTACTTC

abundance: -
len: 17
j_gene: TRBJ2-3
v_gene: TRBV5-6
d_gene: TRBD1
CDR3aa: CASSSGQVWVVTDTQYF
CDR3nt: TGTGCCAGCAGCTCGGGACAGGTTTGGGTGGTCACAGATACGCAGTATTTT

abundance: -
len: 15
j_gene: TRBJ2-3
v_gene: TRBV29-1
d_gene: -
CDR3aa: CSVGWGQWSTDTQYF
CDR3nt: TGCAGCGTCGGTTGGGGTCAGTGGAGCACAGATACGCAGTATTTT

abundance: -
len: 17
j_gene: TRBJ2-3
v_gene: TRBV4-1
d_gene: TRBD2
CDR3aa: CASSQEYQAGVTDTQYF
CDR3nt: TGCGCCAGCAGCCAAGAGTATCAAGCGGGGGTCACAGATACGCAGTATTTT

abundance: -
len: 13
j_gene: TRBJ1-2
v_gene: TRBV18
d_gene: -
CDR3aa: CASSPPSNYGYTF
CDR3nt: TGTGCCAGCTCACCACCCTCTAACTATGGCTACACCTTC

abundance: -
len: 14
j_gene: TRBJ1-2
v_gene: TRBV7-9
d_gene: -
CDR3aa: CASSSSTDNYGYTF
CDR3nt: TGTGCCAGCAGCTCCTCGACAGATAACTATGGCTACACCTTC

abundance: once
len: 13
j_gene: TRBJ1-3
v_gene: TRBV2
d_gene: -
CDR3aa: CASSAGGRNTIYF
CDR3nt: TGTGCCAGCAGCGCCGGGGGGAGAAACACCATATATTTT

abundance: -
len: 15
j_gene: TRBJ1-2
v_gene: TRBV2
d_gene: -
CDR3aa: CASSDSVGGAYGYTF
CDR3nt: TGTGCCAGCAGTGACTCCGTTGGGGGCGCGTATGGCTACACCTTC

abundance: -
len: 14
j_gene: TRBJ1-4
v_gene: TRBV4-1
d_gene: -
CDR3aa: CASSQVTTDEKLFF
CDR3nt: TGCGCCAGCAGCCAAGTCACCACGGATGAAAAACTGTTTTTT

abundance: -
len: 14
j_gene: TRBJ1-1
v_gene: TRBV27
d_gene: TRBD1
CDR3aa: CASSLSPGGTEAFF
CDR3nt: TGTGCCAGCAGTTTATCACCAGGGGGTACTGAAGCTTTCTTT

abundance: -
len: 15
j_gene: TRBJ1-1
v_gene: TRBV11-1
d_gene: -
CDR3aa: CASSLALGFIPEAFF
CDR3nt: TGTGCCAGCAGCTTAGCCCTCGGATTCATCCCTGAAGCTTTCTTT

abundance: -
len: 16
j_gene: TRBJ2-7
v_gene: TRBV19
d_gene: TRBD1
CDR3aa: CASSPLGQGSSYEQYF
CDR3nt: TGTGCCAGTAGTCCATTGGGACAGGGGAGCTCCTACGAGCAGTACTTC

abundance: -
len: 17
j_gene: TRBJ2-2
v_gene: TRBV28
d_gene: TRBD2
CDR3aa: CASSSPLAGLNTGELFF
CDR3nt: TGTGCCAGCAGTTCGCCTTTAGCGGGGTTGAACACCGGGGAGCTGTTTTTT

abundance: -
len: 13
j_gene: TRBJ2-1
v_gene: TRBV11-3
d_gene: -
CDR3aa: CASSLGQYNEQFF
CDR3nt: TGTGCCAGCAGCTTAGGACAGTACAATGAGCAGTTCTTC

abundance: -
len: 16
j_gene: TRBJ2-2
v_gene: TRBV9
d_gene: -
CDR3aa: CASSVDVGANTGELFF
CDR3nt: TGTGCCAGCAGCGTAGATGTCGGGGCTAACACCGGGGAGCTGTTTTTT

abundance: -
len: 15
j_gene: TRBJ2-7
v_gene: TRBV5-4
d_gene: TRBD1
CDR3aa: CASSLGTGTFGEQYF
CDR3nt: TGTGCCAGCAGCTTGGGGACAGGGACGTTTGGTGAGCAGTACTTC

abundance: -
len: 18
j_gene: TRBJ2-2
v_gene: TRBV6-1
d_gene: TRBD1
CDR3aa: CASSEGTGSPLNTGELFF
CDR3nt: TGTGCCAGCAGTGAAGGGACAGGGAGCCCTTTGAACACCGGGGAGCTGTTTTTT

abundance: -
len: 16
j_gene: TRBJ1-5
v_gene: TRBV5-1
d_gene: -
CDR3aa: CASSLVGGDSNQPQHF
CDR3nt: TGCGCCAGCAGCTTGGTGGGCGGGGATAGCAATCAGCCCCAGCATTTT

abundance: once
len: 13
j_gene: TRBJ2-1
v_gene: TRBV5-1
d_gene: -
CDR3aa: CASSLVVTDEQFF
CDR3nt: TGCGCCAGCAGCTTGGTAGTAACCGATGAGCAGTTCTTC

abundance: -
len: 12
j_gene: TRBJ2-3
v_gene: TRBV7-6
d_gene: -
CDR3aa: CASSLVSDTQYF
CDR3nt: TGTGCCAGCAGCTTAGTGTCAGATACGCAGTATTTT

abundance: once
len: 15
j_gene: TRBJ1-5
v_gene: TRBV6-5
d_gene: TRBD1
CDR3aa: CASRPGTGGFQPQHF
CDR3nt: TGTGCCAGCAGGCCCGGGACAGGGGGGTTTCAGCCCCAGCATTTT

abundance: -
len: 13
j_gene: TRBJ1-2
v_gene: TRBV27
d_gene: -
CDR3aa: CASRRTENYGYTF
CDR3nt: TGTGCCAGCAGGAGGACAGAGAACTATGGCTACACCTTC

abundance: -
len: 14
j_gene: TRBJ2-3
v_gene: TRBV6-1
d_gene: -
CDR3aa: CASGQGLRTDTQYF
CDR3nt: TGTGCCAGCGGACAGGGACTACGCACAGATACGCAGTATTTT

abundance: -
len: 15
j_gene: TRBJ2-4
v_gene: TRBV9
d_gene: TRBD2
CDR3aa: CASSVERGVKNIQYF
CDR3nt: TGTGCCAGCAGCGTAGAACGGGGGGTAAAAAACATTCAGTACTTC

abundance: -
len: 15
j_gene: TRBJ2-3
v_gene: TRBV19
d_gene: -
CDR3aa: CASSIQGEFPDTQYF
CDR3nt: TGTGCCAGTAGTATACAGGGTGAATTTCCAGATACGCAGTATTTT

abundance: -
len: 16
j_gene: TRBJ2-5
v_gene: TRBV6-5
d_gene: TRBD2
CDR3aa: CASSYSSGEGRETQYF
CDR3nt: TGTGCCAGCAGTTACTCGAGCGGGGAAGGGCGGGAGACCCAGTACTTC

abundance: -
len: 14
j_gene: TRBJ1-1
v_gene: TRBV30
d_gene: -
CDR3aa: CACSNRRWVTEAFF
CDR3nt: TGTGCCTGTTCTAACCGCAGATGGGTCACTGAAGCTTTCTTT

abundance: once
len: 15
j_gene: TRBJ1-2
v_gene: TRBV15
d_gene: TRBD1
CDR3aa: CATSSNRGANYGYTF
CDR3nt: TGTGCCACCAGCAGCAACAGGGGTGCTAACTATGGCTACACCTTC

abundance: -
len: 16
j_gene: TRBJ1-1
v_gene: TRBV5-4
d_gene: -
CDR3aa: CASSLAISIGDTEAFF
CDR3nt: TGTGCCAGCAGCTTGGCAATATCGATTGGGGACACTGAAGCTTTCTTT

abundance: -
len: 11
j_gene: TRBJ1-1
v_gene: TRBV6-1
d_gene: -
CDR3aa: CASSRGTEAFF
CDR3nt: TGTGCCAGCAGCCGAGGCACTGAAGCTTTCTTT

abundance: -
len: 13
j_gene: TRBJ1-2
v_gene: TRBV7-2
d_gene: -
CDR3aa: CASSQTGHDGYTF
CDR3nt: TGTGCCAGCAGCCAAACAGGTCACGATGGCTACACCTTC

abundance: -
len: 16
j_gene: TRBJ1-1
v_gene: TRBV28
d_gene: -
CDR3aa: CASSLGGVGENTEAFF
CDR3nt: TGTGCCAGCAGTTTGGGAGGGGTAGGTGAGAACACTGAAGCTTTCTTT

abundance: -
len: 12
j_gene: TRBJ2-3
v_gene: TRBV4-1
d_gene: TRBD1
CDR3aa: CASSQVQGVKYF
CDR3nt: TGCGCCAGCAGCCAAGTTCAGGGGGTGAAGTATTTT

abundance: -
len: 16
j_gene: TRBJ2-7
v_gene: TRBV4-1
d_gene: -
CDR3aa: CASSQEFRQGSYEQYF
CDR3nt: TGCGCCAGCAGCCAAGAATTCAGGCAGGGGTCCTACGAGCAGTACTTC

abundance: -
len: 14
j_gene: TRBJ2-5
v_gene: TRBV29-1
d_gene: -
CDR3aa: CSVEDGRDIETQYF
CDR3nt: TGCAGCGTTGAGGATGGCAGGGATATCGAGACCCAGTACTTC

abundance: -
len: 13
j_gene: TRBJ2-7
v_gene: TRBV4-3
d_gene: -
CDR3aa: CASSQETRYEQYF
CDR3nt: TGCGCCAGCAGCCAAGAAACCCGCTACGAGCAGTACTTC

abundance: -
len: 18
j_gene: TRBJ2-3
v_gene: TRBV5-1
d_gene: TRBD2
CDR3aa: CASSLVLAGLKSTDTQYF
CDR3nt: TGCGCCAGCAGCTTGGTCCTAGCGGGGCTCAAGAGCACAGATACGCAGTATTTT

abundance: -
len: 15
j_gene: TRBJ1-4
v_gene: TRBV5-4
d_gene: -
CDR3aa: CASSLARDGNEKLFF
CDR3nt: TGTGCCAGCAGCTTGGCTAGGGACGGGAATGAAAAACTGTTTTTT

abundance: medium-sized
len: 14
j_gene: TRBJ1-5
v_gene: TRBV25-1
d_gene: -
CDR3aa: CASSETGPDQPQHF
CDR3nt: TGTGCCAGCAGTGAGACAGGACCGGATCAGCCCCAGCATTTT

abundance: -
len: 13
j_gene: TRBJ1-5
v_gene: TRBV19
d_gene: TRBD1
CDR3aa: CASRTGIGQPQHF
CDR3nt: TGTGCCAGTAGGACAGGGATTGGACAGCCCCAGCATTTT

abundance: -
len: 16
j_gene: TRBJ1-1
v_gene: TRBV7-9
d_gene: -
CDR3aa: CASSSSLGAGNTEAFF
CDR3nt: TGTGCCAGCAGCTCTTCCCTCGGGGCTGGGAACACTGAAGCTTTCTTT

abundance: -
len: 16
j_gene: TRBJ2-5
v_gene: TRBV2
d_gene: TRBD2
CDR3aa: CASSPSGAGGQETQYF
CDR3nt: TGTGCCAGCAGTCCGTCGGGAGCGGGGGGGCAAGAGACCCAGTACTTC

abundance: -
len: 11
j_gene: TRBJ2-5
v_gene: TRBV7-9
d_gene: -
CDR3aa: CASSFGETQYF
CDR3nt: TGTGCCAGCAGCTTTGGAGAGACCCAGTACTTC

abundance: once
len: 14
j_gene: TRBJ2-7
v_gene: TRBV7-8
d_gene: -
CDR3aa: CASSWTASSYEQYF
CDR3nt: TGTGCCAGCAGCTGGACGGCCAGCTCCTACGAGCAGTACTTC

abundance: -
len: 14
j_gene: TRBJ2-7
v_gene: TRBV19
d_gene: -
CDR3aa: CASSFGGISYEQYF
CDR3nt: TGTGCCAGTAGTTTTGGGGGCATCTCCTACGAGCAGTACTTC

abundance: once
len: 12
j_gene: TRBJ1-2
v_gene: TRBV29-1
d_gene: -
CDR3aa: CSAGGWRDGYTF
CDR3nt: TGCAGCGCCGGAGGGTGGAGGGATGGCTACACCTTC

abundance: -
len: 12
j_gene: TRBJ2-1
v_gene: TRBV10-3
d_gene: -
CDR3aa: CAIKGGPNEQFF
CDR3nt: TGTGCCATCAAAGGGGGGCCTAATGAGCAGTTCTTC

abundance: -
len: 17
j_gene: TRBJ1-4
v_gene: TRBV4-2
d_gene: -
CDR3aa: CASSQGRSPTTNEKLFF
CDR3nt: TGTGCCAGCAGCCAAGGAAGGAGTCCCACAACTAATGAAAAACTGTTTTTT

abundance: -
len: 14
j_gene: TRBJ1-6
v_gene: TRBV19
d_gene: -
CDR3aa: CASGQAGYNSPLHF
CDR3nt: TGTGCCAGTGGTCAAGCAGGGTATAATTCACCCCTCCACTTT